Below are 8 T cell receptor beta chains sequenced from a single sample in a study of blood T cell repertoires in COVID-19. Repertoires were generated with immunoSEQ multiplex PCR, while TCRdb's copy carries only in-frame clones and drops some. The repertoire consists of about 210,000 clones, with more than 80% occurring once and the leading ten covering about 9.3%. Sequenced sample: PBMCs or T cells enriched from blood (not recorded which). The receptors were sampled from a man aged 35 to 55 who had recovered from COVID-19.

The CDR3 coding sequence is TGTGCCAGCAGCTTGTATGGTAGCGGGAGTCTCAATGAGCAGTTCTTC. Translated: CASSLYGSGSLNEQFF. This rearrangement joins TRBV11-2 to TRBJ2-1; 9 bases align to TRBD2. The CDR3 runs 16 residues. Trimming at V came to 3 bases and at J to 6 bases, leaving 9 bases not matched to a gene. CDR1 is SGHAT, CDR2 FQNNGV, per germline.

The J gene is TRBJ2-3, the V gene TRBV6-2 or TRBV6-3; 12 bases map to TRBD2. V was clipped by 6 bases and J by 10 bases; unmatched bases: 17. This CDR3 region has 17 residues. Per germline, CDR1 MNHEY and CDR2 SVGEGT. The CDR3 nucleotides read TGTGCCAGCAGCCTACGGCACTCGGGGACTAGCGGGCCCCCGCAGTATTTT. Its protein is CASSLRHSGTSGPPQYF.

The chain employs TRBV2 and TRBJ2-7; a possible D gene is TRBD2 (5 bases). The V and J ends lost 3 bases and 1 base respectively, with 7 bases between them. The CDR3 sequence is 13 residues long. The germline gives CDR1 SNHLY, CDR2 FYNNEI. DNA for the CDR3: TGTGCCAGCAGTGACCGGGATTCCTACGAGCAGTACTTC. Residues: CASSDRDSYEQYF.

The chain employs TRBV18 and TRBJ2-2; 10 bases align to TRBD2. V shed 3 bases, J shed 2 bases, and the junction held 3 bases outside the gene matches. CDR1 and CDR2 from the germline V gene are KGHSH and LQKENI. CDR3 length: 16 residues. CDR3 protein: CASSPVAGGNTGELFF. CDR3 in DNA: TGTGCCAGCTCACCTGTAGCGGGAGGCAACACCGGGGAGCTGTTTTTT.

This clone appeared a few times. The chain joins TRBV7-3 to TRBJ1-1; 9 bases agree with TRBD1. Germline V CDR1 and CDR2: SGHTA, FQGTGA. V was pared by 5 bases and J by 5 bases, with 6 bases of the junction left unmatched. The CDR3 runs 14 residues. The CDR3 nucleotides are TGTGCCAGCAGCGGACTCGGGACAGGGACTGAAGCTTTCTTT. As protein: CASSGLGTGTEAFF. Full variable domain (missing parts from reference TRBV7-3 and TRBJ1-1): GAGVSQTPSNKVTEKGKYVELRCDPISGHTALYWYRQSLGQGPEFLIYFQGTGAADDSGLPNDRFFAVRPEGSVSTLKIQRTERGDSAVYLCASSGLGTGTEAFFGQGTRLTVV.

The CDR3 nucleotides read TGTGCCAGCAGCCAGGGACAGGGCTATGGCTACACCTTC. It is translated as CASSQGQGYGYTF. This chain uses TRBV9 with TRBJ1-2, with 9 bases lining up with TRBD1. J gave up 4 bases and V 4 bases, and 2 bases lay outside the gene matches. The germline V gene has CDR1 SGDLS and CDR2 YYNGEE. CDR3 size: 13 residues.

This clone was recorded once. This rearrangement joins TRBV20-1 to TRBJ1-4, with D possibly TRBD1 on 6 matching bases. Germline V gene lookup returns CDR1 DFQATT and CDR2 SNEGSKA (reference sequence). The V and J ends lost 5 bases and 7 bases respectively, with 8 bases between them. The CDR3 totals 11 residues. The CDR3: CSAAGAEKLFF. DNA for the CDR3: TGCAGTGCTGCAGGGGCTGAAAAACTGTTTTTT.

The V gene is TRBV7-2, the J gene TRBJ1-5; possibly TRBD1 for D (5 bases). The CDR3 has 16 residues. The ends were cut back, 4 bases at V and 2 bases at J, with 15 bases in the middle. CDR1 and CDR2 (germline): SGHTA, FQGNSA. CDR3 in DNA: TGTGCCAGCAGCTCCGTAGCCGGGGGAGGCAATCAGCCCCAGCATTTT. This sequence encodes CASSSVAGGGNQPQHF.